This T cell receptor beta chain was sequenced in a study of T cell responses to AZD1222 COVID-19 vaccine. Germline V gene lookup returns CDR1 ENHRY and CDR2 SYGVKD. The CDR3 runs 14 residues. V was clipped by 8 bases and J by 0 bases; unmatched bases: 1. The protocol was immunoSEQ multiplex PCR, while the TCRdb copy is restricted to in-frame clones and leaves out a portion. This table has tens of thousands of clones, 87% appearing once. Whole-study findings and limits: Following two doses of AZD1222, Spike-specific TCR breadth and depth rose. Baseline antibody screening turned up just six seropositive AZD1222 recipients. There were mostly white British donors and more females than males, and clonal diversity was possibly underestimated. In all cases, repertoires were sampled only after the peak T cell response.

Worth noting for this clone: Its target is not known. Additional DNA sequences in this sample encode the identical CDR3.

This TCR came from an adult who received the AZD1222 COVID-19 vaccine. The chain combines TRBV10-3 with TRBJ1-5; TRBD1 agrees at 10 bases. Material: peripheral blood, obtained 28 days after the second AZD1222 dose. Written as DNA, the CDR3 is TGTGCCATCGGGACAGGGGATAGCAATCAGCCCCAGCATTTT. This translates into CAIGTGDSNQPQHF.